This TCR beta chain was recovered during a study of CD8+CD57+ T cells in acquired aplastic anemia. Study outcomes and limitations: In common between the patients and the controls were approximately 28 CD8+ CDR3 sequences. The study found no significant CD8+ Simpson's diversity difference between patients and controls.

As to this clonotype: Its cognate antigen is unknown.

Germline V CDR1 and CDR2: DFQATT, SNEGSKA (reference sequence). J lost 3 bases, V lost 5 bases, and 8 bases had no gene match. The CDR3 has 14 residues. Template material for TCR beta VDJ and CDR3 profiling consisted of genomic DNA. TCRdb reprocessed the reads via MiXCR and lists one record per CDR3 protein. The sample shows some 180,000 distinct CDR3 sequences, 50% to 65% of them seen only once. Those patients picked for sequencing had displayed CD8+CD57+ cell expansion on flow cytometry. Each of the patients presented with severe acquired aplastic anemia. Patients were untreated when blood was sampled.

The rearrangement uses TRBV20-1 and TRBJ2-7, with 9 bases fitting TRBD1. This receptor was obtained from a human donor with aplastic anemia. The sample taken for sequencing was sorted CD4+, CD8+, or CD8+CD57+ T cells (not recorded which) from PBMCs. CDR3 bases: TGCAGTGCTCCTAAGACAGGGGGAGGCTACGAGCAGTACTTC. It translates to CSAPKTGGGYEQYF.